These 3 T cell receptor beta chains originate from one sample sequenced in a study of cytomegalovirus exposure and HLA in healthy donors. 13 Jbeta primers and 60 Vbeta primers were used for the PCR. Using immunoSEQ multiplex PCR, the repertoire was profiled, and TCRdb retains in-frame clones only, with some absent. The sample consists of some 130,000 clones, nearly 80% of them appearing once. Sequenced material: PBMCs. These receptors all come from a man in his thirties or forties in good health and CMV-seronegative.

This clone rates as medium-sized. The V gene is TRBV13, the J gene TRBJ2-7; weak D call: TRBD2 (5 bases). With 1 base removed from V and 2 bases from J, the gap between germline ends came to 9 bases. The germline V gene encodes CDR1 PRHDT and CDR2 FYEKMQ (reference sequence). This CDR3 has 14 amino acids. CDR3 residues: CASSLASGAYEQYF. CDR3 bases: TGTGCCAGCAGCTTAGCCAGCGGTGCCTACGAGCAGTACTTC.

This chain connects TRBV7-9 to TRBJ2-1; 10 bases map to TRBD2. The V segment lost 9 bases and the J segment 5 bases; nucleotides outside the gene matches: 1. From germline, CDR1 is SEHNR and CDR2 FQNEAQ (reference sequence). This CDR3 region has 12 residues. Here the CDR3 reads CARGLADNEQFF. For the CDR3, the DNA is TGTGCCAGAGGACTAGCGGACAATGAGCAGTTCTTC.

As for this clone: The junction departs from the called germline gene at one end, perhaps through a read error. The chain's CDR3 is CASSSVGLAGGPTLIYEQYF. CDR3 sequence (DNA): TGTGCTAGCAGCTCCGTGGGACTAGCGGGAGGCCCTACGCTTATCTACGAGCAGTACTTC. The chain uses TRBV7-7 and TRBJ2-7, with TRBD2 identical over 15 bases. Germline V gene sequence: CDR1 SSHAT, CDR2 FNYEAQ (reference sequence). The CDR3 totals 20 residues.